The 5 T cell receptor beta chains in this list originate from one sample, sequenced in a study of blood T cell repertoires in COVID-19. The method was immunoSEQ multiplex PCR; TCRdb's version includes in-frame clones alone and lacks a portion of them. The top ten hold roughly 15% of the sample, which has hundreds of thousands of clones, around 90% seen once. The sample taken for sequencing was PBMCs or T cells enriched from blood (not recorded which). The receptors stem from a man aged 25 to 45 who had been exposed to COVID-19.

The CDR3 region has the DNA TGTGCCAGCCGATATACCGGGACAGACCCGTCTAACTATGGCTACACCTTC. Protein: CASRYTGTDPSNYGYTF. This sequence joins TRBV7-9 and TRBJ1-2; the match to TRBD1 covers 7 bases. Germline V gene sequence: CDR1 SEHNR, CDR2 FQNEAQ (reference sequence). Trimming cost V 8 bases and J 0 bases; bases outside gene matches: 15. This CDR3 is 17 amino acids long. The full variable domain, in which reference TRBV7-9 and TRBJ1-2 provide the parts outside the CDR3, is DTGVSQNPRHKITKRGQNVTFRCDPISEHNRLYWYRQTLGQGPEFLTYFQNEAQLEKSRLLSDRFSAERPKGSFSTLEIQRTEQGDSAMYLCASRYTGTDPSNYGYTFGSGTRLTVV.

The J gene is TRBJ2-1, the V gene TRBV4-1; 11 nucleotides match TRBD2. The CDR3 spans 19 residues. With V trimmed by 1 base and J by 0 bases, 8 bases remained unmatched. Germline CDR1 and CDR2: MGHRA and YSYEKL. This CDR3 is CASSQVGLAGGRSYNEQFF. In DNA form, the CDR3 reads TGCGCCAGCAGCCAAGTTGGGCTAGCGGGGGGTCGCTCCTACAATGAGCAGTTCTTC.

V gene TRBV6-5 combines with J gene TRBJ2-1; D might be TRBD1 (7 bases). Germline V gene lookup returns CDR1 MNHEY and CDR2 SVGAGI. Trimming cost V 5 bases and J 9 bases, with 20 bases left between them. This CDR3 region has 15 residues. CDR3 bases: TGTGCCAGCAGTCCCCCGGCGGAGGGGGCGCTTGAGCAGTTCTTC. It codes for CASSPPAEGALEQFF.

The CDR3, as DNA: TGTGCCAGCGACAGTTATAATTCACCCCTCCACTTT. This sequence encodes CASDSYNSPLHF. The chain recombines TRBV6-5 with TRBJ1-6; TRBD1 is a possible D gene (5 bases). The CDR3 is 12 residues long. Trimming left V 8 bases short and J 4 bases short, with 6 bases between. Germline-derived CDR1 and CDR2 are MNHEY and SVGAGI.

The rearrangement links TRBV6-5 to TRBJ1-4; TRBD1 is a possible D gene (5 bases). The CDR3 has 11 amino acids. Trimming pared 9 bases from V and 10 bases from J, leaving 12 bases between. Looked up from germline, CDR1 is MNHEY and CDR2 is SVGAGI. Here the CDR3 DNA reads TGTGCCAGGGCGAGCGGGGGAAAACTGTTTTTT. Translated, it gives CARASGGKLFF.